These T cell receptor beta chains were read from a single sample in a study of prognosis after radiotherapy for stage I lung cancer. TCRdb re-called the multiplex PCR reads with MiXCR, one entry per CDR3 protein. The repertoire consists of 50,000 or so distinct CDR3 sequences, with approximately 35% occurring once and the leading ten covering roughly 10%. This material consisted of PBMCs, taken before or after stereotactic body radiation therapy (not recorded which). The receptors derive from a donor at least 50 years old with non-small cell lung cancer. The CDR3 runs from the conserved cysteine through the conserved F or W. The D gene is left open where the match is weak. Rows give clone size only sometimes, using once, few, many, or a class for an expanded clone.

d_gene | j_gene | abundance | v_gene | CDR3aa | CDR3nt
TRBD1 | TRBJ2-7 | NA | TRBV9 | CASSSWTGSRGEEYF | TGTGCCAGCAGCTCCTGGACAGGGAGTCGTGGGGAGGAGTACTTC
TRBD1 | TRBJ2-5 | few | TRBV2 | CASSATGSEETQYF | TGTGCCAGCAGCGCGACAGGGAGCGAAGAGACCCAGTACTTC
TRBD2 | TRBJ2-7 | many | TRBV5-1 | CASSLVGGGGYEQYF | TGCGCCAGCAGCTTGGTGGGCGGGGGTGGTTACGAGCAGTACTTC
NA | TRBJ1-5 | many | TRBV12-3/TRBV12-4 | CASSPVGPQHF | TGTGCCAGCAGTCCGGTAGGGCCCCAGCATTTT
NA | TRBJ1-1 | many | TRBV5-5 | CASSFTGPNTEAFF | TGTGCCAGCAGCTTTACGGGCCCGAACACTGAAGCTTTCTTT
TRBD2 | TRBJ2-2 | many | TRBV2 | CASTKNVGGPSGELFF | TGTGCCAGCACTAAGAACGTGGGAGGGCCTTCCGGGGAGCTGTTTTTT
NA | TRBJ2-3 | many | TRBV11-1 | CASGTGDEDTQYF | TGTGCCAGCGGGACGGGAGACGAAGATACGCAGTATTTT
NA | TRBJ2-1 | many | TRBV29-1 | CSVDYEGFYNEQFF | TGCAGCGTTGATTACGAGGGGTTCTACAATGAGCAGTTCTTC
TRBD1 | TRBJ1-5 | many | TRBV30 | CAWSRTGGQPQHF | TGTGCCTGGAGTAGGACAGGGGGACAGCCCCAGCATTTT
NA | TRBJ1-2 | many | TRBV7-8 | CASSSDSYGYTF | TGTGCCAGCAGCTCGGACAGCTATGGCTACACCTTC
NA | TRBJ1-6 | NA | TRBV9 | CASSARVTNSPLHF | TGTGCCAGCAGCGCCAGGGTTACTAATTCACCCCTCCACTTT
NA | TRBJ2-6 | many | TRBV4-1 | CASSQSPLGANVLTF | TGCGCCAGCAGCCAATCACCCTTGGGGGCCAACGTCCTGACTTTC
NA | TRBJ1-1 | once | TRBV9 | CASSVEHPEDFF | TGTGCCAGCAGCGTAGAACATCCTGAAGATTTCTTT
NA | TRBJ2-3 | NA | TRBV11-2 | CASSLRRVTDTQYF | TGTGCCAGCAGCTTACGGCGGGTAACAGATACGCAGTATTTT
NA | TRBJ2-3 | NA | TRBV6-2/TRBV6-3 | CASSYPDGVTDTQYF | TGTGCCAGCAGTTACCCGGACGGAGTCACAGATACGCAGTATTTT
TRBD1 | TRBJ2-1 | many | TRBV28 | CASSRGQNEQFF | TGTGCCAGCAGCCGGGGACAGAATGAGCAGTTCTTC
NA | TRBJ2-1 | NA | TRBV7-7 | CASSLGQTYNEQFF | TGTGCTAGCAGCTTAGGACAGACGTACAATGAGCAGTTCTTC
NA | TRBJ2-5 | many | TRBV4-2 | CASSQVTGRGVSETQYF | TGTGCCAGCAGCCAAGTGACGGGCAGGGGAGTTTCGGAGACCCAGTACTTC
NA | TRBJ2-6 | many | TRBV7-8 | CASSLGYSRSSGANVLTF | TGTGCCAGCAGCTTAGGATATTCTCGAAGCTCTGGGGCCAACGTCCTGACTTTC
TRBD1 | TRBJ1-2 | NA | TRBV20-1 | CSAISAGTVGYGYTF | TGCAGTGCTATTTCGGCAGGGACAGTCGGGTATGGCTACACCTTC
NA | TRBJ2-1 | NA | TRBV6-8 | CASSPTVGSYNEQFF | TGTGCCAGCAGCCCCACTGTAGGCTCCTACAATGAGCAGTTCTTC
NA | TRBJ1-1 | many | TRBV5-1 | CASREREGAEAFF | TGCGCCAGCAGAGAAAGGGAGGGGGCTGAAGCTTTCTTT
NA | TRBJ2-3 | many | TRBV7-3 | CASSFGVAGDTQYF | TGTGCCAGCAGCTTTGGGGTAGCAGGTGATACGCAGTATTTT
NA | TRBJ2-1 | many | TRBV5-4 | CASSGRTEANEQFF | TGTGCCAGCAGCGGGAGGACGGAAGCTAATGAGCAGTTCTTC
TRBD1 | TRBJ2-2 | NA | TRBV9 | CASSLGPVTGASGELFF | TGTGCCAGCAGCCTTGGACCCGTGACAGGGGCGTCCGGGGAGCTGTTTTTT
TRBD1 | TRBJ1-5 | many | TRBV12-3/TRBV12-4 | CASSFPGTGGAGQPQHF | TGTGCCAGCAGTTTCCCCGGGACAGGGGGCGCAGGTCAGCCCCAGCATTTT
TRBD2 | TRBJ2-1 | medium-sized | TRBV5-1 | CASSLASDSLAEYNEQFF | TGCGCCAGCAGCTTGGCATCAGACAGCCTAGCGGAATACAATGAGCAGTTCTTC
NA | TRBJ2-6 | many | TRBV19 | CASSGTDSVGANVLTF | TGTGCCAGCTCCGGGACGGACTCTGTTGGGGCCAACGTCCTGACTTTC
TRBD1 | TRBJ2-3 | NA | TRBV6-4 | CASSQDRGGTDTQYF | TGTGCCAGCAGCCAAGACAGGGGAGGCACAGATACGCAGTATTTT
NA | TRBJ2-1 | NA | TRBV7-3 | CASRAQGTEYNEQFF | TGTGCCAGCAGAGCTCAGGGGACCGAGTACAATGAGCAGTTCTTC
TRBD1 | TRBJ1-1 | many | TRBV15 | CATSSTPLGQGDTEAFF | TGTGCCACCAGCTCTACCCCCTTAGGACAGGGTGATACTGAAGCTTTCTTT
TRBD1 | TRBJ2-3 | NA | TRBV30 | CARNSGQGADTQYF | TGTGCCCGGAATTCCGGACAGGGTGCAGATACGCAGTATTTT